One sample yielded the 9 T cell receptor beta chains listed below, sequenced in a study of blood T cell repertoires in COVID-19. Clones were read by immunoSEQ multiplex PCR, and TCRdb kept only the in-frame ones, dropping some. The sample has over 300,000 clones; around 92% are singletons. Specimen: peripheral blood. The receptors here all came from a man between 40 and 49 years old with acute or convalescent COVID-19.

This chain connects TRBV9 to TRBJ2-6, with a tentative D call TRBD1 (5 bases). V lost 2 bases and J lost 0, with 15 bases in between. This CDR3 comprises 18 residues. CDR1 and CDR2 from the germline V gene are SGDLS and YYNGEE. The DNA of the CDR3 is TGTGCCAGCAGCGTTCCCTGGGGCGCCATCTCTGGGGCCAACGTCCTGACTTTC. Its protein is CASSVPWGAISGANVLTF.

The chain has TRBV6-6 and TRBJ1-1, with 8 nucleotides matching TRBD1. Trimming cost V 6 bases and J 3 bases; bases outside gene matches: 3. CDR1 is MNHNY and CDR2 is SVGAGI in the germline V gene (reference sequence). The CDR3 runs 13 residues. CDR3 sequence reads: CASREDRDTEAFF. The DNA of the CDR3 is TGTGCCAGCAGAGAGGACAGGGACACTGAAGCTTTCTTT.

The chain employs TRBV28 and TRBJ1-6; perhaps TRBD1 as D (5 bases). Trimming cost V 7 bases and J 0 bases, with 16 bases left between them. The CDR3 is 17 residues long. Per the germline V gene, CDR1 is MDHEN and CDR2 is SYDVKM. The CDR3 coding sequence is TGTGCCAGCACCTCCTATGGGGCATCCTCCTATAATTCACCCCTCCACTTT. It encodes CASTSYGASSYNSPLHF.

DNA of the CDR3: TGTGCCAGCATCACTACACGGACAGGGATCTCTGGGGCCAACGTCCTGACTTTC. Amino acid sequence: CASITTRTGISGANVLTF. The chain uses TRBV7-2 and TRBJ2-6; 8 bases match TRBD1. The CDR3 is made up of 18 amino acids. Germline V gene data show CDR1 as SGHTA and CDR2 as FQGNSA. With V trimmed by 7 bases and J by 0 bases, 11 bases remained unmatched.

This rearrangement joins TRBV5-1 to TRBJ2-2; tentative D call: TRBD1 (5 bases). V shed 0 bases and J shed 5 bases, with 11 bases lying between them. This CDR3 is 15 amino acids long. Germline values: CDR1 SGHRS, CDR2 YFSETQ. CDR3 protein: CASSLEGRDTGELFF. CDR3 coding DNA: TGCGCCAGCAGCTTGGAGGGCAGGGATACCGGGGAGCTGTTTTTT.

This clone is a singleton in its sample. V usage is TRBV28 and J usage is TRBJ1-5, with D possibly being TRBD1 (5 bases). V was pared by 1 base and J by 1 base, with 11 bases between. The CDR3 is made up of 16 amino acids. Germline V CDR1 and CDR2: MDHEN, SYDVKM. This chain's CDR3 is CASSLYGGASNQPQHF. The CDR3 bases are TGTGCCAGCAGTTTATACGGAGGGGCGAGCAATCAGCCCCAGCATTTT.

This chain joins TRBV6-1 and TRBJ2-1; 9 bases line up with TRBD2. Germline V gene data show CDR1 as MNHNS and CDR2 as SASEGT. This CDR3 is 15 amino acids long. The junction had 8 bases not matched to a gene; V was cut back by 3 bases and J by 8 bases. CDR3 DNA sequence: TGTGCCAGCAGTGACCGCGCGGGAGGGCCCTATGAGCAGTTCTTC. Protein product: CASSDRAGGPYEQFF.

CDR3 sequence: CASSQGSLEQINYEQYF. CDR3 nucleotide sequence: TGTGCCAGCAGCCAAGGGAGTTTAGAACAAATAAACTACGAGCAGTACTTC. The chain uses TRBV3-1 (or the pseudogene TRBV3-2) and TRBJ2-7; no clear D gene. Per the germline V gene, CDR1 is LGHDT and CDR2 is YNNKEL (reference sequence). The CDR3 contains 17 residues. V lost 1 base, J lost 3 bases, and 19 bases lay in between.

The genes are TRBV10-3 and TRBJ1-6; D might be TRBD1 (6 bases). The CDR3 is made up of 15 amino acids. CDR1 and CDR2 from the germline V gene are ENHRY and SYGVKD. The V end was cut by 2 bases, the J end by 5 bases, with 10 bases between. As DNA, the CDR3 is TGTGCCATCAGTGAGCGGGCAGGGGATAATTCACCCCTCCACTTT. As protein: CAISERAGDNSPLHF.